This T cell receptor beta chain appears in the sequencing data of a study of beta chain features in type 1 diabetes. Study-level background: Taken together, all samples contributed more than 90,000,000 examined sorted cells. The study, taken as a whole, reports: When VDJ junctions were examined, type 1 diabetes patients showed fewer insertions and more deletions. PCR might show a preference for shorter templates, equally across patients and controls. Shorter TCRB CDR3s, moderately but significantly so, were found in Type 1 diabetes patients in all four CD4+ subsets.

Germline V lookup: CDR1 SEHNR, CDR2 FQNEAQ (reference sequence). V was pared by 3 bases and J by 1 base, with 22 bases between. The CDR3 sequence is 18 residues long. What was sequenced were expressed TCRB transcripts, since all of the isolated RNA had been reverse transcribed. Assay used: immunoSEQ multiplex PCR; TCRdb lists only in-frame clones, some missing. The profile shows about 700,000 clones, around an eighth of them singletons. Comments on this clone: Its target is not known.

This receptor was taken from a man between 18 and 29 years old with type 1 diabetes. This chain uses TRBV7-9 with TRBJ2-7; D uncertain. The sequencing input was naive CD4+ T cells from blood. The CDR3 protein is CASSFTTSPVWPSYEQYF. Written as DNA, the CDR3 is TGTGCCAGCAGCTTTACCACCTCTCCGGTTTGGCCGTCCTACGAGCAGTACTTC.